A single sample is the source of the 29 T cell receptor beta chains below, sequenced in a study of T cell responses to AZD1222 COVID-19 vaccine. Repertoires were generated with immunoSEQ multiplex PCR, while TCRdb's copy carries only in-frame clones and drops some. In the table there are some 95,000 clones, about 89% of which are singletons. The sample here was peripheral blood, taken on day 0 of AZD1222 vaccination. Receptor source: an adult in good health.

V gene TRBV7-9 combines with J gene TRBJ2-5, with 9 bases lining up with TRBD2. This CDR3 has 14 amino acids. The trim removed 4 bases at V and 2 bases at J, leaving 2 bases unmatched. Germline CDR1 reads SEHNR; CDR2 reads FQNEAQ (reference sequence). CDR3 in amino acids: CASSYTSGQETQYF. The CDR3 DNA follows: TGTGCCAGCAGCTACACTAGCGGGCAAGAGACCCAGTACTTC.

The chain is built from TRBV16 and TRBJ1-2, with no clear D. CDR1 is KGHSY, CDR2 FQNENV, per germline. This CDR3 has 14 residues. Trimming left V 2 bases short and J 3 bases short, with 10 bases between. The CDR3 spells CASSQIGVDYGYTF. The CDR3 DNA reads as TGTGCCAGCAGCCAAATAGGAGTCGACTATGGCTACACCTTC. Full variable domain (remainder filled in from reference TRBV16 and TRBJ1-2): GEEVAQTPKHLVRGEGQKAKLYCAPIKGHSYVFWYQQVLKNEFKFLISFQNENVFDETGMPKERFSAKCLPNSPCSLEIQATKLEDSAVYFCASSQIGVDYGYTFGSGTRLTVV.

The chain uses TRBV5-6 and TRBJ2-7, with D possibly TRBD2 on 6 matching bases. V gave up 4 bases and J gave up 0 bases, with 8 bases separating them. This CDR3 is 13 amino acids long. Germline loops: CDR1 SGHDT, CDR2 YYEEEE. The CDR3 reads CASSPEGSYEQYF. The CDR3 DNA sequence: TGTGCCAGCAGCCCGGAGGGCTCCTACGAGCAGTACTTC.

The CDR3 sequence is CASSLDSGEYNEQFF. The CDR3 nucleotides are TGTGCCAGCAGCTTAGATTCCGGGGAATACAATGAGCAGTTCTTC. The rearrangement links TRBV7-2 to TRBJ2-1, with a possible D match to TRBD2 (5 bases). V lost 1 base and J 4 bases, leaving 11 bases between the germline ends. The CDR3 is 15 amino acids. Germline V gives CDR1 SGHTA, CDR2 FQGNSA.

The CDR3 is CASSLDGVLSEKLFF. The DNA of the CDR3 is TGTGCCAGCAGCCTCGATGGGGTCCTTAGTGAAAAACTGTTTTTT. The J gene is TRBJ1-4, the V gene TRBV7-9; D is unresolved. Deletions cut 5 bases from V and 7 bases from J, with 17 bases between. CDR3 length: 15 residues. The germline CDR1 and CDR2 sequences are SEHNR and FQNEAQ (reference sequence).

The CDR3 reads CASSERDRSGNQPQHF. The CDR3 coding sequence is TGTGCCAGCAGTGAAAGGGACAGGTCGGGCAATCAGCCCCAGCATTTT. The chain uses TRBV6-1 and TRBJ1-5, with 8 bases matching TRBD1. The V gene end was trimmed by 2 bases and the J gene end by 2 bases; junction bases not matched to a gene: 5. CDR1 is MNHNS, CDR2 SASEGT, per germline. The CDR3 is made up of 16 amino acids.

CDR3 sequence: CASSLGRNYGYTF. The CDR3 bases are TGTGCCAGCAGCTTGGGGCGGAACTATGGCTACACCTTC. This chain links TRBV7-2 with TRBJ1-2, with D perhaps TRBD1 (5 bases). The CDR3 length is 13 residues. In germline, CDR1 is SGHTA, CDR2 FQGNSA. The V and J ends lost 3 bases and 2 bases respectively, with 7 bases between them.

This chain links TRBV9 with TRBJ1-3, with D tentatively TRBD1 (6 bases). The CDR3 is made up of 18 amino acids. Trimming cost V 4 bases and J 0 bases, with 20 bases left between them. Germline assignment: CDR1 SGDLS and CDR2 YYNGEE. The CDR3 protein is CASSPPFRDTYSGNTIYF. CDR3 DNA sequence: TGTGCCAGCAGCCCACCATTCCGGGACACCTACTCTGGAAACACCATATATTTT.

This clone was picked up a small number of times. The V call is TRBV6-5, the J call TRBJ1-1, with D perhaps TRBD1 (5 bases). Germline V CDR1 and CDR2: MNHEY, SVGAGI. CDR3 length equals 13 residues. Deletions cut 7 bases from V and 3 bases from J, with 12 bases between. CDR3 in amino acids: CASMRGGYTEAFF. The CDR3 nucleotides are TGTGCCAGCATGAGGGGCGGCTACACTGAAGCTTTCTTT.

The gene calls are TRBV14 and TRBJ1-2; D is unclear. Germline-derived CDR1 and CDR2 are SGHDN and FVKESK. The CDR3 spans 14 residues. The V gene lost 7 bases and the J gene lost 8 bases, with 20 bases spanning the gap. The CDR3, as DNA: TGTGCCAGCAACCTGAAGACACTGGCACGGGGCTACACCTTC. Protein: CASNLKTLARGYTF.

The chain employs TRBV6-5 and TRBJ2-1, with a possible D match to TRBD2 (6 bases). The CDR3 runs 14 residues. V was trimmed by 7 bases and J by 8 bases, leaving 18 bases between them. Germline values: CDR1 MNHEY, CDR2 SVGAGI. The CDR3 loop is CASKAGSPGDEQFF. The CDR3 DNA is TGTGCCAGCAAGGCGGGCAGCCCGGGGGATGAGCAGTTCTTC.

J is TRBJ1-5 and V is TRBV10-3; 9 bases map to TRBD1. The V and J ends lost 6 bases and 3 bases, in that order; junction bases with no gene match: 6. CDR3 length: 15 amino acids. Germline V gene data show CDR1 as ENHRY and CDR2 as SYGVKD. The CDR3 nucleotides read TGTGCCATCAGGGGGGACAGGGCCCCCAATCAGCCCCAGCATTTT. This translates into CAIRGDRAPNQPQHF.

The genes are TRBV5-1 and TRBJ2-6; D is undetermined. The CDR3 spans 16 residues. The germline CDR1 and CDR2 sequences are SGHRS and YFSETQ. V was pared by 3 bases and J by 0 bases, with 10 bases between. Written as DNA, the CDR3 is TGCGCCAGCAGCTCCGACCTCCGCTCTGGGGCCAACGTCCTGACTTTC. It is translated as CASSSDLRSGANVLTF.

The genes are TRBV2 and TRBJ1-5; D is possibly TRBD1 (6 bases). Per the germline V gene, CDR1 is SNHLY and CDR2 is FYNNEI. Between the trimmed V and J ends, which lost 6 bases and 7 bases, there was a span of 19 bases. The CDR3 is 15 residues long. The CDR3 region has the DNA TGTGCCAGCAGGGACGAGTCAGGGGTAGGCCAGCCCCAGCATTTT. Its protein product is CASRDESGVGQPQHF.

DNA of the CDR3: TGTGCCAGCAGCTTCACTCGGGGAGGAGGGGGCTACACCTTC. Translated, it gives CASSFTRGGGGYTF. The chain has TRBV7-9 and TRBJ1-2; D remains unclear. The CDR3 is made up of 14 amino acids. The germline V and J ends were trimmed by 3 bases and 8 bases, with 16 bases remaining between them. The germline gives CDR1 SEHNR, CDR2 FQNEAQ (reference sequence).

The V call is TRBV12-3 or TRBV12-4, the J call TRBJ2-5; no firm D call. Between the trimmed V and J ends, which lost 5 bases and 5 bases, there was a span of 9 bases. The CDR3 consists of 12 residues. DNA for the CDR3: TGTGCCAGCAGTCCCAGTTCGGAGACCCAGTACTTC. It encodes CASSPSSETQYF.

The chain employs TRBV5-8 and TRBJ1-4; perhaps TRBD1 as D (5 bases). CDR1 is SGHTS and CDR2 is YDEGEE in the germline V gene. V gave up 4 bases and J gave up 17 bases, with 15 bases separating them. CDR3 length: 11 amino acids. The CDR3 here is CASSLLDKSFF. The CDR3 DNA is TGTGCCAGCAGCCTGCTGGACAAATCTTTTTTT.

This chain uses TRBV10-3 with TRBJ1-1, with D maybe TRBD1 (5 bases). Germline V gene sequence: CDR1 ENHRY, CDR2 SYGVKD. The CDR3 extends over 12 amino acids. V dropped 2 bases and J dropped 7 bases, with 8 bases sitting between them. This CDR3 reads CAISENRLEAFF. CDR3 nucleotide sequence: TGTGCCATCAGTGAGAACAGGCTTGAAGCTTTCTTT.

In DNA, the CDR3 is TGCGCCAGCAGCTTGGAATTGTACTATGGCTCTGGGGCCAACGTCCTGACTTTC. Residues: CASSLELYYGSGANVLTF. The chain couples TRBV5-1 to TRBJ2-6; D is undetermined. Looked up from germline, CDR1 is SGHRS and CDR2 is YFSETQ. Trimming removed 0 bases from V and 0 bases from J, with 13 bases in between. The CDR3 runs 18 residues.

This chain connects TRBV7-8 to TRBJ2-1, with TRBD2 matching 12 bases. From germline, CDR1 is SGHVS and CDR2 FQNEAQ. The trim removed 7 bases at V and 8 bases at J, leaving 12 bases unmatched. CDR3 length: 16 amino acids. The CDR3 here is CASNTQTSGGIYEQFF. CDR3 DNA sequence: TGTGCCAGCAACACTCAGACTAGCGGGGGTATATATGAGCAGTTCTTC.

This chain links TRBV12-3 or TRBV12-4 with TRBJ1-1; unclear D gene. The ends were cut back, 8 bases at V and 5 bases at J, with 15 bases in the middle. The CDR3 contains 13 residues. The CDR3 protein is CASSIARWTEAFF. CDR3 coding DNA: TGTGCCAGCTCAATCGCGCGCTGGACTGAAGCTTTCTTT.

The chain has TRBV7-6 and TRBJ2-3; D might be TRBD2 (6 bases). Looked up from germline, CDR1 is SGHVS and CDR2 is FNYEAQ. The germline V and J ends were trimmed by 5 bases and 1 base, with 13 bases remaining between them. This CDR3 region has 15 residues. The CDR3: CASSLAGPRTDTQYF. CDR3 sequence (DNA): TGTGCCAGCAGCCTTGCGGGGCCGCGCACAGATACGCAGTATTTT.

This clone showed up just once. V is TRBV5-1 and J is TRBJ1-5; D is uncertain. Germline values: CDR1 SGHRS, CDR2 YFSETQ. V dropped 2 bases and J dropped 6 bases, with 9 bases sitting between them. The CDR3 runs to 13 residues. DNA for the CDR3: TGCGCCAGCAGCTTTTCTTCGGGTCAGCCCCAGCATTTT. Protein: CASSFSSGQPQHF.

V usage is TRBV12-3 or TRBV12-4 and J usage is TRBJ1-1; tentative D call: TRBD1 (5 bases). Deletions cut 7 bases from V and 5 bases from J, with 11 bases between. The CDR3 sequence is 12 residues long. The CDR3 nucleotides read TGTGCCAGCAATTTGGGGGGGACTGAAGCTTTCTTT. Residues: CASNLGGTEAFF.

This rearrangement joins TRBV19 to TRBJ1-1; D is uncertain. V was cut by 3 bases and J by 6 bases, with 20 bases left in between. This CDR3 has 16 amino acids. Germline CDR1 reads LNHDA; CDR2 reads SQIVND (reference sequence). CDR3 sequence reads: CASSIAHSGGFSEAFF. The CDR3, as DNA: TGTGCCAGTAGTATTGCCCACAGTGGCGGCTTTTCTGAAGCTTTCTTT.

This clone has a single count. V is TRBV5-4 and J is TRBJ1-2, with D hard to call. The CDR3 covers 15 residues. The germline CDR1 and CDR2 sequences are SGHNT and YYREEE (reference sequence). V was cut by 4 bases and J by 1 base, with 14 bases left in between. The CDR3 spells CASSPKTELNYGYTF. CDR3 DNA sequence: TGTGCCAGCAGCCCAAAGACTGAGCTTAACTATGGCTACACCTTC.

About this clone: The sample holds other DNA sequences that translate to the same CDR3. The V call is TRBV6-1, the J call TRBJ1-2, with D hard to call. Trimming took 3 bases from V and 5 from J, leaving 10 bases between them. The CDR3 consists of 13 residues. Germline CDR1 reads MNHNS; CDR2 reads SASEGT. CDR3 residues: CASSEGGGYGYTF. For the CDR3, the DNA is TGTGCCAGCAGTGAGGGAGGAGGGTATGGCTACACCTTC.

The gene calls are TRBV19 and TRBJ2-7, with D perhaps being TRBD1 or TRBD2 (5 bases each). This CDR3 has 13 residues. CDR1 is LNHDA and CDR2 is SQIVND in the germline V gene (reference sequence). The V end was cut by 5 bases, the J end by 3 bases, with 11 bases between. In nucleotides, the CDR3 is TGTGCCAGTAGTCCGGGACGGCGCTACGAGCAGTACTTC. Its protein product is CASSPGRRYEQYF.

V and J are TRBV13 and TRBJ2-3; no firm D call. This CDR3 spans 12 amino acids. The germline gives CDR1 PRHDT, CDR2 FYEKMQ (reference sequence). V lost 7 bases and J 3 bases, leaving 8 bases between the germline ends. The CDR3 is CASKKGTDTQYF. The CDR3 DNA is TGTGCCAGCAAGAAAGGGACAGATACGCAGTATTTT.